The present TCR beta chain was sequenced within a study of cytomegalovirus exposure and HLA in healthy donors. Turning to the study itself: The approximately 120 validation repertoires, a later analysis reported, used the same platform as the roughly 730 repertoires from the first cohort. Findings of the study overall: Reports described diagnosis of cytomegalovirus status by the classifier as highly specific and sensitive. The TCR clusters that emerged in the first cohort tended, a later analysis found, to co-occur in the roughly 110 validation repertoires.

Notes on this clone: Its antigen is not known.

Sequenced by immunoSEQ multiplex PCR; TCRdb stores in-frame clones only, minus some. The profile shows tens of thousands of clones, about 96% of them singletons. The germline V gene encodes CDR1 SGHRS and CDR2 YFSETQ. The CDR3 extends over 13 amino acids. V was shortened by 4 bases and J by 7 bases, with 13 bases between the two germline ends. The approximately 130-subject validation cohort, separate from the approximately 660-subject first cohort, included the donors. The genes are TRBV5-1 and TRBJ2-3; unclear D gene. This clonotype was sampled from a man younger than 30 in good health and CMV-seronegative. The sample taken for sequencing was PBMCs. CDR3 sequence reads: CASSPLREYTQYF. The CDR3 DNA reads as TGCGCCAGCAGCCCACTCCGCGAATATACGCAGTATTTT.